The next 21 T cell receptor beta chains were all read from a single sample in a study of T cell clonality in common variable immunodeficiency. Here immunoSEQ multiplex PCR was the method, and the copy in TCRdb shows in-frame clones only, minus some. Recorded here are roughly 50,000 clones, none singletons. The sample comprised peripheral blood mononuclear cells. These receptors all stem from a person aged 18 to 75 in good health.

This clone appeared a few times. The read terminates 3 residues before the CDR3 end, so the remaining end is supplied by the germline J gene. This chain joins TRBV7-8 and TRBJ2-5, with 10 nucleotides matching TRBD2. Losses at the gene ends were 4 bases for V and 2 bases for J; bases not matched to a gene: 7. CDR1 and CDR2 from the germline V gene are SGHVS and FQNEAQ. The CDR3 is 16 amino acids. The part of the CDR3 DNA that was read is TGTGCCAGCAGCTCAGGGACTAGCGCCGTTCAAGAGACC. It yields the protein CASSSGTSAVQET. The CDR3, in full, reads CASSSGTSAVQETQYF.

This clone was found many times. Read data end 3 residues before the CDR3 end; the end is taken from the germline J gene. The gene calls are TRBV5-1 and TRBJ1-2; no firm D call. Germline CDR1 reads SGHRS; CDR2 reads YFSETQ. Trimming cost V 7 bases and J 0 bases, with 10 bases left between them. The CDR3 sequence is 13 residues long. The sequenced CDR3 bases are TGCGCCAGCTCGGCGGATCCTAACTATGGC. Translating it yields CASSADPNYG. The full-length CDR3 reads as CASSADPNYGYTF. Supplemented by reference TRBV5-1 and TRBJ1-2, the full variable domain reads KAGVTQTPRYLIKTRGQQVTLSCSPISGHRSVSWYQQTPGQGLQFLFEYFSETQRNKGNFPGRFSGRQFSNSRSEMNVSTLELGDSALYLCASSADPNYGYTFGSGTRLTVV.

This clone has a count of ten or more. The read finishes 3 residues shy of the CDR3 end, and the germline J gene is used to complete it. V gene TRBV5-1 combines with J gene TRBJ2-1; 8 positions match TRBD1. V lost 3 bases, J lost 7 bases, and 3 bases stayed unmatched. The CDR3 spans 13 residues. Germline CDR1 SGHRS, CDR2 YFSETQ. The CDR3 spells CASSSGGLNEQFF. The part of the CDR3 DNA that was read is TGCGCCAGCAGCTCAGGGGGCCTGAATGAG.

This clone was seen ten or more times. Sequencing ends 3 residues short of the CDR3 end; the germline J gene provides the rest. The V and J genes are TRBV6-2 or TRBV6-3 and TRBJ2-3; 11 nucleotides agree with TRBD2. Trimming took 10 bases from V and 1 from J; bases not matched to a gene: 10. This CDR3 comprises 16 residues. The germline V gene has CDR1 MNHEY and CDR2 SVGEGT. This chain's CDR3 is CATLAGGAAGTDTQYF. CDR3 DNA (partial): TGTGCCACCTTAGCGGGAGGGGCCGCGGGCACAGATACG.

This clone has a count of ten or more. The read ends 3 residues before the CDR3 terminus; that terminus is restored from the germline J gene. The chain has TRBV19 and TRBJ2-2, with TRBD2 matching 9 bases. V trimming: 2 bases; J trimming: 7 bases; junction bases outside the gene matches: 5. From germline, CDR1 is LNHDA and CDR2 SQIVND (reference sequence). The CDR3 length is 15 residues. CDR3 in amino acids: CASSINSGSGGELFF. The part of the CDR3 DNA that was read is TGTGCCAGTAGTATAAATAGCGGGAGCGGCGGGGAG.

This clone was counted ten times or more. The read ends 3 residues before the CDR3 terminus; that terminus is restored from the germline J gene. This chain uses TRBV7-9 with TRBJ2-2; TRBD2 agrees at 14 bases. This CDR3 contains 13 residues. CDR1 SEHNR and CDR2 FQNEAQ come from the germline V gene (reference sequence). CDR3 amino acids: CASSPGTSGRLFF. CDR3 DNA (partial): TGTGCCAGCAGTCCCGGGACTAGCGGGAGG.

Regarding this clone: Read data end 3 residues before the CDR3 end; the end is taken from the germline J gene. This chain links TRBV18 with TRBJ1-1; 8 bases are shared with TRBD1. In germline, CDR1 is KGHSH, CDR2 LQKENI. This CDR3 has 15 residues. CDR3 loop: CASSPPGGSGGEAFF. The part of the CDR3 DNA that was read is TGTGCCAGCTCACCACCCGGGGGGTCAGGGGGCGAG. Complete variable domain (other parts from reference TRBV18 and TRBJ1-1): NAGVMQNPRHLVRRRGQEARLRCSPMKGHSHVYWYRQLPEEGLKFMVYLQKENIIDESGMPKERFSAEFPKEGPSILRIQQVVRGDSAAYFCASSPPGGSGGEAFFGQGTRLTVV.

Turning to this clone: Since a much larger clone is just one base distant, this may be a read error. The read halts 3 residues ahead of the CDR3 end, with the missing end drawn from the germline J gene. This chain links TRBV7-9 with TRBJ2-3; no definite D call. The CDR3 has 15 amino acids. The germline V gene encodes CDR1 SEHNR and CDR2 FQNEAQ (reference sequence). The CDR3 protein is CASSFLEAAPETQYF. CDR3 DNA (partial): TGTGCCAGCAGCTTCCTAGAGGCAGCGCCAGAGACG.

This clone was seen repeatedly, ten times or more. The read falls 3 residues short of the CDR3 end, and the missing part is taken from the germline J gene. The chain combines TRBV7-8 with TRBJ2-1; 11 nucleotides line up with TRBD2. Germline values: CDR1 SGHVS, CDR2 FQNEAQ. The CDR3 runs 14 residues. The trim removed 6 bases at V and 7 bases at J, leaving 5 bases unmatched. The CDR3 loop reads CASSRTSGSNEQFF. The sequenced part of the CDR3 DNA is TGTGCCAGCAGTCGGACTAGCGGGTCTAATGAG.

In regard to this clone: This may be a read error: a much more frequent sequence differs by one nucleotide. The read falls 3 residues short of the CDR3 end, and the missing part is taken from the germline J gene. This rearrangement joins TRBV6-1 to TRBJ2-3, with D possibly matching TRBD2 (5 bases). Germline loops: CDR1 MNHNS, CDR2 SASEGT. The CDR3 sequence is 15 residues long. CDR3 DNA, as far as it was read: TGTGCCAGCAGTGGGACGACGGGGAGCAATCAGCCG. This sequence encodes CASSGTTGSNQP. The whole CDR3 protein is CASSGTTGSNQPQYF.

Many counts were recorded for this clone. The read finishes 3 residues shy of the CDR3 end, and the germline J gene is used to complete it. The V call is TRBV10-3, the J call TRBJ2-1, with D tentatively TRBD1 (5 bases). The CDR3 has 13 residues. Germline V lookup: CDR1 ENHRY, CDR2 SYGVKD. Between the trimmed V and J ends, which lost 8 bases and 5 bases, there was a span of 13 bases. CDR3 sequence: CAIDWGANNEQFF. CDR3 bases read: TGTGCCATCGACTGGGGCGCTAACAATGAG.

This clone has at least ten counts. The observed sequence ends 3 residues before the CDR3 terminus, with the missing tail filled in from the germline J gene. The chain has TRBV20-1 and TRBJ1-3; D not certain. Germline loops: CDR1 DFQATT, CDR2 SNEGSKA (reference sequence). The CDR3 covers 14 residues. The ends were cut back, 0 bases at V and 3 bases at J, with 9 bases in the middle. CDR3 sequence reads: CSARDRLYGNTIYF. CDR3 bases read: TGCAGTGCTAGAGACAGGCTGTATGGAAACACC.

This clone was observed at least ten times. The sequence runs out 3 residues before the end of the CDR3; the remainder is reconstructed from the germline J gene. The chain has TRBV5-6 and TRBJ1-2; D is uncertain. Trimming cost V 4 bases and J 7 bases, with 17 bases left between them. Germline V lookup: CDR1 SGHDT, CDR2 YYEEEE. The CDR3 is 14 residues long. The DNA read from the CDR3 is TGTGCCAGCAGCCCGGAGGGCCGATCAGTTGGC. This codes for CASSPEGRSVG. The whole CDR3 region reads CASSPEGRSVGYTF.

The table lists this clone with a few counts. The CDR3 region is CASSPTRTGGNEKLFF. The sequenced part of the CDR3 DNA is TGTGCCAGCTCCCCAACTAGGACAGGGGGCAATGAAAAG. This rearrangement joins TRBV18 to TRBJ2-2, with 11 bases that match TRBD1. Sequencing ends 3 residues short of the CDR3 end; the germline J gene provides the rest. The CDR3 sequence is 16 residues long. Germline V gene data show CDR1 as KGHSH and CDR2 as LQKENI.

In regard to this clone: The read ends 3 residues early relative to the CDR3; the germline J gene fills the gap. The chain carries TRBV19 and TRBJ2-7, with D possibly matching TRBD1 (6 bases). Germline CDR1 and CDR2: LNHDA and SQIVND (reference sequence). With 9 bases removed from V and 1 base from J, the gap between germline ends came to 16 bases. The CDR3 runs to 14 residues. The sequenced CDR3 bases are TGTGCCAGCGCCCAGGGACAACAGTCCTACGAG. It translates to CASAQGQQSYE. The whole CDR3 reads CASAQGQQSYEQYF.

This clone has ten or more counts. Coverage ceases 3 residues before the CDR3 finishes, and the germline J gene fills in the end. The J gene is TRBJ2-1, the V gene TRBV18; 7 bases agree with TRBD2. V shed 3 bases, J shed 8 bases, and the junction held 10 bases outside the gene matches. CDR3 size: 15 residues. The V gene's germline CDR1 is KGHSH and CDR2 LQKENI. CDR3 residues: CASSPAVGGRDEQFF. The DNA read from the CDR3 is TGTGCCAGCTCACCCGCGGTGGGAGGGCGGGATGAG.

Details on this clone: The read halts 3 residues ahead of the CDR3 end, with the missing end drawn from the germline J gene. V is TRBV18 and J is TRBJ1-2; maybe TRBD1 (5 bases). This CDR3 spans 14 amino acids. Per germline, CDR1 KGHSH and CDR2 LQKENI. The sequenced part of the CDR3 DNA is TGTGCCAGCGCGACTAGCGGGACCCACAATGAC. Residues: CASATSGTHND. The whole CDR3 sequence reads CASATSGTHNDYTF.

This clone was observed many times. The CDR3 is CSALEDNEQFF. CDR3 bases read: TGCAGTGCTCTAGAGGACAATGAG. The chain employs TRBV20-1 and TRBJ2-1; no clear D. Read sequence stops 3 residues before the CDR3 end, and the germline J gene provides the missing end. Trimming left V 5 bases short and J 5 bases short, with 7 bases between. The CDR3 sequence is 11 residues long. Germline-derived CDR1 and CDR2 are DFQATT and SNEGSKA (reference sequence).

For this clone: The sequenced fragment ends 3 residues before the CDR3 boundary, so the rest is inferred from the germline J gene. The chain recombines TRBV19 with TRBJ1-2; maybe TRBD1 (5 bases). Germline CDR1 reads LNHDA; CDR2 reads SQIVND (reference sequence). V was pared by 5 bases and J by 5 bases, with 15 bases between. The length of the CDR3 is 14 residues. CDR3 bases read: TGTGCCAGTAGTCCCCGGTCGGGGGGGTATGGC. This gives the protein CASSPRSGGYG. The entire CDR3 sequence reads CASSPRSGGYGYTF. The full variable domain, in which reference TRBV19 and TRBJ1-2 provide the parts outside the CDR3, is DGGITQSPKYLFRKEGQNVTLSCEQNLNHDAMYWYRQDPGQGLRLIYYSQIVNDFQKGDIAEGYSVSREKKESFPLTVTSAQKNPTAFYLCASSPRSGGYGYTFGSGTRLTVV.

This clone was found many times. The CDR3 is cut off 3 residues early in the read; its end comes from the germline J gene. The V and J genes are TRBV6-1 and TRBJ2-3; D not resolved. Germline CDR1 and CDR2: MNHNS and SASEGT. The CDR3 contains 13 residues. Trimming stripped 1 base from V and 6 bases from J, with 8 bases between. Partial CDR3 DNA: TGTGCCAGCAGTGAAGTACGTCAGGATACG. This sequence encodes CASSEVRQDT. The whole CDR3 protein is CASSEVRQDTQYF.

This clone came up many times. The read terminates 3 residues ahead of where the CDR3 ends, so the germline J gene completes it. V and J are TRBV6-2 or TRBV6-3 and TRBJ2-1, with 12 bases fitting TRBD2. J gave up 7 bases and V 5 bases, and 9 bases lay outside the gene matches. Germline CDR1 reads MNHEY; CDR2 reads SVGEGT. The CDR3 runs 16 residues. CDR3 DNA (partial): TGTGCCAGCAGTCCAGGACTAGCGGGGTGGAGGAATGAG. Its protein product is CASSPGLAGWRNE. The full CDR3 protein is CASSPGLAGWRNEQFF.